This T cell receptor (beta chain) was identified in a study of T cell changes during pregnancy in multiple sclerosis. Only in-frame clones appear in the TCRdb table, and some are missing; sequencing was by immunoSEQ multiplex PCR. The table records roughly 38,000 clones, more than 90% of them present only once. This CDR3 has 14 amino acids. The V gene's germline CDR1 is LNHDA and CDR2 SQIVND (reference sequence). The ends lost 6 bases at V and 3 bases at J; junction bases unmatched: 8. The chain employs TRBV19 and TRBJ2-7; 7 bases align to TRBD1. This TCR came from a female donor in good health, enrolled as a control in a pregnancy study. The specimen comprised peripheral blood, sampled in the third trimester of pregnancy. CDR3 nucleotides: TGTGCCAGTAGACCGAGGGGGCTTCACTACGAGCAGTACTTC. This sequence encodes CASRPRGLHYEQYF.